Below are 10 T cell receptor beta chains sequenced from a single sample in a study of blood T cell repertoires in COVID-19. Using immunoSEQ multiplex PCR, the repertoire was profiled, and TCRdb retains in-frame clones only, with some absent. The repertoire holds about 310,000 clones, roughly 87% seen once, with more than 8.5% in the top ten. The sequenced sample was PBMCs or T cells enriched from blood (not recorded which). These receptors all come from a woman aged 18-35 years who had recovered from COVID-19.

The chain uses TRBV11-2 and TRBJ2-7; a weak D match, TRBD1 (5 bases). Germline V gene lookup returns CDR1 SGHAT and CDR2 FQNNGV. There are 15 residues in the CDR3. The ends were cut back, 1 base at V and 3 bases at J, with 13 bases in the middle. CDR3 nucleotide sequence: TGTGCCAGCAGCTTAGCCCCAGAAGGGGACTACGAGCAGTACTTC. This sequence encodes CASSLAPEGDYEQYF.

This clone was seen a single time. The chain combines TRBV4-1 with TRBJ2-5, with D possibly matching TRBD1 (6 bases). The CDR3 consists of 15 residues. Germline loops: CDR1 MGHRA, CDR2 YSYEKL. V dropped 3 bases and J dropped 1 base, with 12 bases sitting between them. This CDR3 reads CASSHQGQPQETQYF. For the CDR3, the DNA is TGCGCCAGCAGCCATCAAGGACAGCCCCAAGAGACCCAGTACTTC.

The CDR3 bases are TGTGCCAGCAGCGCCTTGAGACTGGGGAACACTGAAGCTTTCTTT. Amino acid sequence: CASSALRLGNTEAFF. This chain connects TRBV7-6 to TRBJ1-1; D not resolved. The CDR3 consists of 15 residues. Germline values: CDR1 SGHVS, CDR2 FNYEAQ. The V and J ends lost 5 bases and 1 base respectively, with 14 bases between them.

In its sample, this clone was seen once. The CDR3 protein is CASSLYRERETQYF. The CDR3 DNA reads TGTGCCAGCAGTTTATACCGGGAGAGGGAGACCCAGTACTTC. The gene calls are TRBV28 and TRBJ2-5, with D possibly matching TRBD2 (6 bases). Deletions cut 1 base from V and 5 bases from J, with 11 bases between. The CDR3 length is 14 residues. Germline CDR1 MDHEN, CDR2 SYDVKM. Together with reference TRBV28 and TRBJ2-5, the CDR3 gives the full variable domain: DVKVTQSSRYLVKRTGEKVFLECVQDMDHENMFWYRQDPGLGLRLIYFSYDVKMKEKGDIPEGYSVSREKKERFSLILESASTNQTSMYLCASSLYRERETQYFGPGTRLLVL.

V gene TRBV5-4 combines with J gene TRBJ2-1, with D possibly TRBD1 on 7 matching bases. The CDR3 loop spans 14 amino acids. Trimming removed 0 bases at V and 8 bases at J, with 12 bases between. Germline CDR1 reads SGHNT; CDR2 reads YYREEE (reference sequence). CDR3 bases: TGTGCCAGCAGCTTGGTAGCAGGGGGGTATGAGCAGTTCTTC. Its protein product is CASSLVAGGYEQFF. Supplemented by reference TRBV5-4 and TRBJ2-1, the full variable domain reads ETGVTQSPTHLIKTRGQQVTLRCSSQSGHNTVSWYQQALGQGPQFIFQYYREEENGRGNFPPRFSGLQFPNYSSELNVNALELDDSALYLCASSLVAGGYEQFFGPGTRLTVL.

This clone was detected once. The chain carries TRBV12-3 or TRBV12-4 and TRBJ1-2; D not certain. The CDR3 covers 12 residues. The ends were cut back, 6 bases at V and 8 bases at J, with 13 bases in the middle. The CDR3 nucleotides read TGTGCCAGCAGGCGATTGGCGGGGGGCTACACCTTC. It codes for CASRRLAGGYTF.

The chain uses TRBV19 and TRBJ2-7; 10 positions match TRBD1. This CDR3 is 14 amino acids long. Germline V gene data show CDR1 as LNHDA and CDR2 as SQIVND (reference sequence). The junction had 2 bases not matched to a gene; V was cut back by 2 bases and J by 4 bases. In nucleotides, the CDR3 is TGTGCCAGTAGTATACCGGGACAGGGGTACGAGCAGTACTTC. This translates into CASSIPGQGYEQYF.

J is TRBJ2-1 and V is TRBV6-5; D possibly corresponds to TRBD2 (5 bases). Germline lookup yields CDR1 MNHEY and CDR2 SVGAGI. The CDR3 runs to 14 residues. The V end lost 5 bases, the J end lost 4 bases, and 12 bases lay between the germline ends. In DNA form, the CDR3 reads TGTGCCAGCAGTCGAGGCCGGGGTTACAATGAGCAGTTCTTC. This sequence encodes CASSRGRGYNEQFF.

This clone was seen more than once but under ten times. The chain links TRBV28 to TRBJ2-1, with 7 positions matching TRBD1. The CDR3 is 15 amino acids. The germline V gene has CDR1 MDHEN and CDR2 SYDVKM. Germline trimming cut 5 bases from V and 4 bases from J; bases unmatched to any gene: 8. The CDR3 DNA is TGTGCCAGCAGTCACCGGGACAGTCTGTACAATGAGCAGTTCTTC. Translating gives CASSHRDSLYNEQFF.

This chain uses TRBV29-1 with TRBJ2-7; D gene ambiguous. Germline V gene data show CDR1 as SQVTM and CDR2 as ANQGSEA. This CDR3 has 14 residues. V was clipped by 5 bases and J by 2 bases, with 16 bases between them. CDR3 region: CSVKEQYPPYEQYF. For the CDR3, the DNA is TGCAGCGTTAAGGAACAGTACCCCCCCTACGAGCAGTACTTC.